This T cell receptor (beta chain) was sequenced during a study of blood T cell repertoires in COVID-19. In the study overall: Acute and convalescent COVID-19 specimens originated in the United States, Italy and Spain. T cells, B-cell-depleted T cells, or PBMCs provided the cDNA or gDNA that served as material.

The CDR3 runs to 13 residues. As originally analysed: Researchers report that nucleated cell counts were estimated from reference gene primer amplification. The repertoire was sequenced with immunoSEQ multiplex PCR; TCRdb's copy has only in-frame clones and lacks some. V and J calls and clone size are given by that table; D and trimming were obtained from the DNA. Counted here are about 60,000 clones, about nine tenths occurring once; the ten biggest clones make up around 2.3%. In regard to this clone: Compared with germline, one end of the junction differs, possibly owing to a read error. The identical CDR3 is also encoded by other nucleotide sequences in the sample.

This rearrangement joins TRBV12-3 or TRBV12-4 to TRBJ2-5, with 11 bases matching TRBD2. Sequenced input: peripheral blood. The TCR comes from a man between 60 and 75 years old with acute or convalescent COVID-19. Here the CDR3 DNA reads TGTGCCAGCAGTCTAGCGGGAGGAGAGACCCAGTACTTC. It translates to CASSLAGGETQYF.